What follows are 27 T cell receptor beta chains derived from one specimen sequenced in a study of CD8+CD57+ T cells in acquired aplastic anemia. Genomic DNA, serving as template, underwent TCR beta VDJ and CDR3 profiling. TCRdb reanalysed the reads using MiXCR and keeps one entry per CDR3 protein. This sample has some 190,000 distinct CDR3 sequences, with under 55% found just once. The specimen was sorted CD4+, CD8+, or CD8+CD57+ T cells (not recorded which) from PBMCs. The source of these receptors is a human donor in good health.

This clonotype was counted at least ten times. The V call is TRBV6-1, the J call TRBJ1-5; the match to TRBD1 covers 7 bases. The V gene's germline CDR1 is MNHNS and CDR2 SASEGT. The CDR3 spans 14 residues. V shed 9 bases, J shed 1 base, and the junction held 6 bases outside the gene matches. Here the CDR3 reads CASNRGRSNQPQHF. CDR3 DNA: TGTGCCAGTAACAGGGGAAGGAGCAATCAGCCCCAGCATTTT.

The rearrangement joins TRBV15 to TRBJ2-5, with 8 bases fitting TRBD1. This CDR3 is built from 16 residues. Germline loops: CDR1 LNHNV, CDR2 YYDKDF (reference sequence). Unmatched junction bases numbered 9, after V lost 1 base and J lost 5 bases. CDR3 DNA sequence: TGTGCCACCAGCAGAGGGACCGGACAGGGCGGGGAGACCCAGTACTTC. This sequence encodes CATSRGTGQGGETQYF.

This clonotype has at least ten counts. This chain uses TRBV7-9 with TRBJ2-7; D unclear. The CDR3 consists of 13 residues. The germline V gene encodes CDR1 SEHNR and CDR2 FQNEAQ (reference sequence). Trimming stripped 5 bases from V and 2 bases from J, with 10 bases between. The CDR3 protein is CASSLDPTYEQYF. Written as DNA, the CDR3 is TGTGCCAGCAGCCTTGACCCGACCTACGAGCAGTACTTC.

The table lists this clonotype with many counts. The chain employs TRBV7-9 and TRBJ2-5; 11 positions match TRBD1. Germline CDR1 and CDR2: SEHNR and FQNEAQ (reference sequence). This CDR3 contains 16 residues. After removal of 3 bases from V and 2 bases from J, the junction contained 5 bases not matched to a gene. CDR3 DNA: TGTGCCAGCAGCTTCGTCGGGACAGGGGGTCAAGAGACCCAGTACTTC. It encodes CASSFVGTGGQETQYF.

This chain links TRBV11-1 with TRBJ2-1; D is uncertain. Germline V lookup: CDR1 SGHAT, CDR2 FQDESV (reference sequence). The CDR3 length is 13 residues. V lost 2 bases to trimming and J lost 2 bases, with 4 bases between them. As DNA, the CDR3 is TGTGCCAGCAGCTTAAAGCCCTACAATGAGCAGTTCTTC. It yields the protein CASSLKPYNEQFF.

The chain carries TRBV11-2 and TRBJ1-1; D gene uncertain. The CDR3 is 15 residues long. The germline CDR1 and CDR2 sequences are SGHAT and FQNNGV. V lost 0 bases and J lost 1, with 9 bases in between. CDR3 sequence: CASSLDVTPNTEAFF. Written as DNA, the CDR3 is TGTGCCAGCAGCTTAGACGTAACACCGAACACTGAAGCTTTCTTT.

This clonotype has a count of ten or more. The chain links TRBV14 to TRBJ1-1; a possible D gene is TRBD1 (5 bases). CDR3 size: 17 residues. V was cut by 0 bases and J by 4 bases, with 18 bases left in between. Germline CDR1 and CDR2: SGHDN and FVKESK. The CDR3 bases are TGTGCCAGCAGCCAAGAACCCTATCCAGGGATAGGCACTGAAGCTTTCTTT. It specifies CASSQEPYPGIGTEAFF.

This clonotype has a single count. The chain couples TRBV6-4 to TRBJ2-3; D is perhaps TRBD2 (6 bases). This CDR3 is 13 amino acids long. The germline V and J ends were trimmed by 7 bases and 1 base, with 9 bases remaining between them. The germline CDR1 and CDR2 sequences are MRHNA and SNTAGT. Here the CDR3 reads CASKGEGTDTQYF. CDR3 DNA sequence: TGTGCCAGCAAAGGGGAGGGCACAGATACGCAGTATTTT.

This clonotype was recorded many times. V and J are TRBV5-1 and TRBJ1-5; TRBD1 matches at 11 bases. The CDR3 length is 16 residues. The trim removed 4 bases at V and 2 bases at J, leaving 5 bases unmatched. CDR1 is SGHRS and CDR2 is YFSETQ in the germline V gene. In DNA form, the CDR3 reads TGCGCCAGCAGCCCCGGACAGGGGGCAGGCAATCAGCCCCAGCATTTT. Translating it yields CASSPGQGAGNQPQHF.

This clonotype has only one observation. A read error may be the cause here, since a much bigger clone is one base away. The chain couples TRBV9 to TRBJ2-3; TRBD2 is a possible D gene (5 bases). This CDR3 contains 18 residues. Germline V CDR1 and CDR2: SGDLS, YYNGEE. The V end lost 3 bases, the J end lost 0 bases, and 20 bases lay between the germline ends. CDR3 loop: CASSASLRAAPSTDTQYF. The CDR3 bases are TGTGCCAGCAGCGCTTCGCTGAGAGCGGCCCCTAGCACAGATACGCAGTATTTT.

This clonotype was counted between two and nine times. The chain couples TRBV15 to TRBJ2-7, with 11 bases aligning to TRBD1. Germline V gives CDR1 LNHNV, CDR2 YYDKDF (reference sequence). CDR3 length: 14 amino acids. V lost 4 bases and J lost 3; bases outside the gene matches: 2. The CDR3: CATSIGTGGYEQYF. The CDR3 DNA follows: TGTGCCACCAGCATTGGGACAGGGGGCTACGAGCAGTACTTC.

This clonotype was seen a single time. The V gene is TRBV12-3 or TRBV12-4, the J gene TRBJ2-1, with D possibly TRBD2 on 5 matching bases. V lost 8 bases and J lost 9, with 11 bases in between. This CDR3 has 11 residues. DNA for the CDR3: TGTGCCAGCGGTTCTGCGGGTGAGCAGTTCTTC. Amino acids: CASGSAGEQFF.

The chain links TRBV20-1 to TRBJ2-1; D might be TRBD1 (5 bases). Trimming removed 7 bases at V and 3 bases at J, with 7 bases between. CDR1 is DFQATT, CDR2 SNEGSKA, per germline (reference sequence). This CDR3 contains 11 residues. The CDR3, as DNA: TGCAGTGGGGGCAACTACAATGAGCAGTTCTTC. This translates into CSGGNYNEQFF.

A word on this clonotype: This may be a read error: a much more frequent sequence differs by one nucleotide. No conserved phenylalanine or tryptophan is present at the end of the CDR3, so a read error is the likely explanation. V is TRBV5-1 and J is TRBJ1-2, with a tentative D call TRBD1 (6 bases). Germline CDR1 and CDR2: SGHRS and YFSETQ. CDR3 length: 14 amino acids. Trimming cost V 3 bases and J 4 bases, with 13 bases left between them. The CDR3 reads CASSSGQPPYGYTL. The CDR3 nucleotides are TGCGCCAGCAGCTCCGGACAGCCACCCTATGGCTACACCCTC.

The chain employs TRBV2 and TRBJ2-1; TRBD1 or TRBD2 may be the D gene (8 bases each). This CDR3 has 15 amino acids. Trimming shortened V by 7 bases and J by 9 bases, and 22 bases separated the two germline ends. Germline values: CDR1 SNHLY, CDR2 FYNNEI. CDR3 in amino acids: CASNHGGARGLEQFF. The CDR3 DNA reads TGTGCCAGCAACCACGGGGGGGCCAGGGGGCTTGAGCAGTTCTTC. The complete variable domain, with remaining parts taken from reference TRBV2 and TRBJ2-1, reads EPEVTQTPSHQVTQMGQEVILRCVPISNHLYFYWYRQILGQKVEFLVSFYNNEISEKSEIFDDQFSVERPDGSNFTLKIRSTKLEDSAMYFCASNHGGARGLEQFFGPGTRLTVL.

This clonotype has a count of ten or more. The V gene is TRBV19, the J gene TRBJ1-6, with 9 nucleotides matching TRBD1. Losses at the gene ends were 6 bases for V and 9 bases for J; bases not matched to a gene: 6. CDR1 and CDR2 (germline): LNHDA, SQIVND (reference sequence). The CDR3 length is 14 residues. CDR3 coding DNA: TGTGCCAGTAGGCCGGGACAGGGATTTTCACCCCTCCACTTT. Translation: CASRPGQGFSPLHF. Variable domain in full (rest from reference TRBV19 and TRBJ1-6): DGGITQSPKYLFRKEGQNVTLSCEQNLNHDAMYWYRQDPGQGLRLIYYSQIVNDFQKGDIAEGYSVSREKKESFPLTVTSAQKNPTAFYLCASRPGQGFSPLHFGNGTRLTVT.

The chain carries TRBV6-5 and TRBJ2-7; D possibly corresponds to TRBD2 (6 bases). The CDR3 loop spans 13 amino acids. Trimming cost V 8 bases and J 2 bases, with 13 bases left between them. CDR1 is MNHEY, CDR2 SVGAGI, per germline. Here the CDR3 reads CASQLGGAYEQYF. For the CDR3, the DNA is TGTGCCAGCCAGTTAGGAGGGGCCTACGAGCAGTACTTC.

The V and J genes are TRBV5-1 and TRBJ1-2; D remains ambiguous. V lost 1 base to trimming and J lost 4 bases, with 11 bases between them. The CDR3 covers 14 residues. The germline gives CDR1 SGHRS, CDR2 YFSETQ. The CDR3 spells CASSLSRRFYGYTF. The DNA of the CDR3 is TGCGCCAGCAGCTTGAGTCGGAGATTCTATGGCTACACCTTC.

This clonotype was picked up many times. A much larger clone lies one base from this, so it may be a read error. The rearrangement uses TRBV2 and TRBJ1-2; D is undetermined. Per germline, CDR1 SNHLY and CDR2 FYNNEI. The CDR3 has 14 amino acids. The V gene lost 4 bases and the J gene lost 4 bases, with 13 bases spanning the gap. Here the CDR3 DNA reads TGTGCCAGCAGTGGAGCGCGGGGAACCTATGGCTACACCTTC. This gives the protein CASSGARGTYGYTF.

This clonotype has a count of ten or more. The rearrangement uses TRBV6-5 and TRBJ2-5, with D possibly being TRBD1 or TRBD2 (5 bases each). Trimming pared 4 bases from V and 3 bases from J, leaving 12 bases between. The CDR3 consists of 14 residues. CDR1 and CDR2 (germline): MNHEY, SVGAGI. As DNA, the CDR3 is TGTGCCAGCAGTTTGAAAGGGACCGAAGAGACCCAGTACTTC. Translated, it gives CASSLKGTEETQYF.

This chain connects TRBV9 to TRBJ2-7, with D hard to call. The length of the CDR3 is 14 residues. Germline V lookup: CDR1 SGDLS, CDR2 YYNGEE. V lost 2 bases and J lost 0, with 9 bases in between. DNA for the CDR3: TGTGCCAGCAGCGTGGATTTGAGCTCCTACGAGCAGTACTTC. Translation: CASSVDLSSYEQYF.

The chain employs TRBV24-1 and TRBJ2-2, with D tentatively TRBD2 (6 bases). The CDR3 sequence is 15 residues long. Trimming removed 8 bases from V and 8 bases from J, with 20 bases in between. Germline-derived CDR1 and CDR2 are KGHDR and SFDVKD. The CDR3 DNA reads as TGTGCCACCACCACCATAGCGGAAACGAGGGGGGAGCTGTTTTTT. Amino acid sequence: CATTTIAETRGELFF.

About this clonotype: In this CDR3 the conserved last residue, phenylalanine or tryptophan, is missing, so a read error is likely. The DNA is omitted, as the CDR3 cannot be located on it reliably, and the CDR3 follows TCRdb's listing. This chain links TRBV2 with TRBJ2-6. Including both end residues, the CDR3 is 15 amino acids long. Looked up from germline, CDR1 is SNHLY and CDR2 is FYNNEI. This CDR3 reads CASSEVISGANVLKI.

With respect to this clonotype: Since a much larger clone is just one base distant, this may be a read error. The rearrangement uses TRBV12-3 or TRBV12-4 and TRBJ2-3, with 7 bases fitting TRBD1. The CDR3 has 14 amino acids. CDR3 DNA sequence: TGTGCCCGCAGTAACAGGGGCCAGCCAGATACGCAGTATTTT. This gives the protein CARSNRGQPDTQYF.

This clonotype has at least ten counts. The chain combines TRBV5-1 with TRBJ2-1, with 11 bases lining up with TRBD2. The CDR3 extends over 14 amino acids. V was pared by 4 bases and J by 7 bases, with 4 bases of the junction left unmatched. Germline V gene data show CDR1 as SGHRS and CDR2 as YFSETQ. The CDR3 is CASSLSGRENEQFF. The CDR3 DNA reads TGCGCCAGCAGCCTTAGCGGGAGGGAAAATGAGCAGTTCTTC. Drawing the rest from reference TRBV5-1 and TRBJ2-1, the complete variable domain is KAGVTQTPRYLIKTRGQQVTLSCSPISGHRSVSWYQQTPGQGLQFLFEYFSETQRNKGNFPGRFSGRQFSNSRSEMNVSTLELGDSALYLCASSLSGRENEQFFGPGTRLTVL.

The chain recombines TRBV5-1 with TRBJ2-7; a weak D match, TRBD1 (6 bases). Germline CDR1 is SGHRS and CDR2 is YFSETQ. The CDR3 length is 14 residues. V shed 4 bases and J shed 2 bases, with 13 bases lying between them. The CDR3 nucleotides read TGCGCCAGCAGCCTGACCGGGACAACCTACGAGCAGTACTTC. Its protein is CASSLTGTTYEQYF.

V and J are TRBV10-3 and TRBJ2-5; tentatively, D is TRBD1 or TRBD2 (6 bases each). Trimming left V 2 bases short and J 2 bases short, with 15 bases between. The CDR3 contains 16 residues. The V gene's germline CDR1 is ENHRY and CDR2 SYGVKD. The DNA for the CDR3 is TGTGCCATCAGTGAGAATAGGGCGGGACAACAAGAGACCCAGTACTTC. Its translation is CAISENRAGQQETQYF.